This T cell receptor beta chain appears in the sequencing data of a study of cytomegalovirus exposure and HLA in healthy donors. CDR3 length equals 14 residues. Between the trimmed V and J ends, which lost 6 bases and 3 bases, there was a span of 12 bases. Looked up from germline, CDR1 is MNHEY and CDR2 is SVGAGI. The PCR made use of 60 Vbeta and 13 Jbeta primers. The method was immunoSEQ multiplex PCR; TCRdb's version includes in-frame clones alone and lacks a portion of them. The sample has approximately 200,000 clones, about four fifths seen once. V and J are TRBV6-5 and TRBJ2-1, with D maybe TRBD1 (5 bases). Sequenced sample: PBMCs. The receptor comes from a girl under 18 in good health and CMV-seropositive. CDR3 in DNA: TGTGCCAGCAGCCTAAATACAGGCTACAATGAGCAGTTCTTC. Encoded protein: CASSLNTGYNEQFF.